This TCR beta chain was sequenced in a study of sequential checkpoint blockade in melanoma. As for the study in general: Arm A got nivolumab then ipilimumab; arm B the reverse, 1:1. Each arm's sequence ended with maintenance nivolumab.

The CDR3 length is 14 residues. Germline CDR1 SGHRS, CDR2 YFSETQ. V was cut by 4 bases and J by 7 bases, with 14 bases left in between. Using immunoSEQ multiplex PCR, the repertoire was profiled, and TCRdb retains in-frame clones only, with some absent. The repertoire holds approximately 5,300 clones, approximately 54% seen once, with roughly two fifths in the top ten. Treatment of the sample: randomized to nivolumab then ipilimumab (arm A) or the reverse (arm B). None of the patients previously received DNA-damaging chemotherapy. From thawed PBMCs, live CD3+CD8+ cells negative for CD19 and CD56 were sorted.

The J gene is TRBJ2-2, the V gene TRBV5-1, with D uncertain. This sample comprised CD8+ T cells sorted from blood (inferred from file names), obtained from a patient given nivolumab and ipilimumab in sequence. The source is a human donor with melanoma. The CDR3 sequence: CASSRARMDGELFF. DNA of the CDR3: TGCGCCAGCAGCCGCGCGAGGATGGACGGGGAGCTGTTTTTT.